Below are 27 T cell receptor beta chains sequenced from a single sample in a study of shared clonotypes between healthy human individuals. Sequencing used immunoSEQ multiplex PCR; TCRdb keeps in-frame clones, though not all of them. In the table there are about 690,000 clones, less than 95% of which are singletons. The source material was memory CD8+ T cells from PBMCs. The sample's subset: CD45RO+ cells pooled with CCR7-negative TemRA cells. Every receptor here comes from a man aged 18-30 years in good health. Some clones in this sample may be carry-over from other donors' samples.

The rearrangement joins TRBV28 to TRBJ2-7; D is perhaps TRBD1 or TRBD2 (6 bases each). The CDR3 sequence is 15 residues long. V was shortened by 3 bases and J by 5 bases, with 17 bases between the two germline ends. Germline loops: CDR1 MDHEN, CDR2 SYDVKM. CDR3 sequence: CASSLRGRGLDEQYF. CDR3 nucleotides: TGTGCCAGCAGTTTGAGGGGACGGGGGCTGGACGAGCAGTACTTC.

The chain links TRBV9 to TRBJ2-5; D might be TRBD1 or TRBD2, each matching 5 bases. Germline V gene sequence: CDR1 SGDLS, CDR2 YYNGEE. With 0 bases removed from V and 6 bases from J, the gap between germline ends came to 18 bases. The CDR3 contains 16 residues. CDR3 amino acids: CASSVEGDSHGKTQYF. For the CDR3, the DNA is TGTGCCAGCAGCGTAGAAGGCGACAGCCACGGGAAGACCCAGTACTTC.

For the CDR3, the DNA is TGTGCCAGCAGTCCGGGACAGAGAAATGAAAAACTGTTTTTT. It encodes CASSPGQRNEKLFF. The V gene is TRBV6-5, the J gene TRBJ1-4; TRBD1 agrees at 7 bases. The CDR3 covers 14 residues. CDR1 and CDR2 (germline): MNHEY, SVGAGI. V was pared by 5 bases and J by 5 bases, with 5 bases of the junction left unmatched.

V usage is TRBV19 and J usage is TRBJ2-3, with D perhaps assigned TRBD1 or TRBD2 (5 bases each). V was trimmed by 5 bases and J by 7 bases, leaving 16 bases between them. Germline V gives CDR1 LNHDA, CDR2 SQIVND (reference sequence). The CDR3 extends over 14 amino acids. This chain's CDR3 is CASSATGLGNTQYF. For the CDR3, the DNA is TGTGCCAGTAGTGCCACGGGGCTCGGGAATACGCAGTATTTT.

The rearrangement joins TRBV28 to TRBJ2-5; a weak D match, TRBD2 (6 bases). The V gene's germline CDR1 is MDHEN and CDR2 SYDVKM. The CDR3 runs to 15 residues. V was clipped by 6 bases and J by 0 bases, with 14 bases between them. The CDR3 reads CASRLGLLYQETQYF. For the CDR3, the DNA is TGTGCCAGCAGATTGGGACTTTTGTACCAAGAGACCCAGTACTTC.

The chain carries TRBV27 and TRBJ2-1; 8 bases line up with TRBD2. Germline V lookup: CDR1 MNHEY, CDR2 SMNVEV (reference sequence). V was pared by 6 bases and J by 12 bases, with 7 bases of the junction left unmatched. The CDR3 contains 12 residues. CDR3 loop: CASRGAGVGQFF. As DNA, the CDR3 is TGTGCCAGCAGGGGAGCGGGAGTAGGGCAGTTCTTC.

The chain combines TRBV10-3 with TRBJ1-1; a weak D match, TRBD1 (6 bases). This CDR3 comprises 15 residues. V shed 0 bases and J shed 5 bases, with 13 bases lying between them. The V gene's germline CDR1 is ENHRY and CDR2 SYGVKD. This CDR3 reads CAISESTGTRTEAFF. CDR3 coding DNA: TGTGCCATCAGTGAGTCGACAGGTACCAGGACTGAAGCTTTCTTT.

The chain joins TRBV7-9 to TRBJ2-7, with D possibly TRBD2 on 5 matching bases. Per germline, CDR1 SEHNR and CDR2 FQNEAQ (reference sequence). Deletions cut 4 bases from V and 5 bases from J, with 12 bases between. This CDR3 contains 13 residues. CDR3 DNA sequence: TGTGCCAGCAGCTCCCTTGGGAGCAACGAGCAGTACTTC. It is translated as CASSSLGSNEQYF.

The rearrangement links TRBV27 to TRBJ2-7, with 7 nucleotides matching TRBD1. The CDR3 consists of 19 residues. From germline, CDR1 is MNHEY and CDR2 SMNVEV (reference sequence). V shed 5 bases, J shed 2 bases, and the junction held 21 bases outside the gene matches. The CDR3 sequence is CASSPPPDRFSASTYEQYF. Written as DNA, the CDR3 is TGTGCCAGCAGTCCACCACCGGACAGGTTCTCGGCGTCCACCTACGAGCAGTACTTC.

This clone was picked up one time. This chain's CDR3 is CASSAKQGQPQHF. The DNA for the CDR3 is TGTGCCAGCAGTGCAAAACAGGGTCAGCCCCAGCATTTT. The gene calls are TRBV28 and TRBJ1-5; D perhaps matches TRBD1 (6 bases). CDR3 length: 13 residues. Trimming left V 5 bases short and J 6 bases short, with 11 bases between. Germline V lookup: CDR1 MDHEN, CDR2 SYDVKM. The complete variable domain, with remaining parts taken from reference TRBV28 and TRBJ1-5, reads DVKVTQSSRYLVKRTGEKVFLECVQDMDHENMFWYRQDPGLGLRLIYFSYDVKMKEKGDIPEGYSVSREKKERFSLILESASTNQTSMYLCASSAKQGQPQHFGDGTRLSIL.

CDR3 amino acids: CASSPGIAGIDTQYF. CDR3 nucleotides: TGTGCCAGCAGTCCGGGGATAGCGGGAATAGATACGCAGTATTTT. V gene TRBV28 combines with J gene TRBJ2-3, with 8 positions matching TRBD2. V shed 5 bases, J shed 5 bases, and the junction held 9 bases outside the gene matches. The CDR3 length is 15 residues. The germline V gene encodes CDR1 MDHEN and CDR2 SYDVKM.

This chain's CDR3 is CASSWAYTGELFF. For the CDR3, the DNA is TGTGCCAGCAGTTGGGCTTACACCGGGGAGCTGTTTTTT. V gene TRBV6-5 combines with J gene TRBJ2-2; D ambiguous. The CDR3 has 13 residues. Trimming took off 4 bases at V and 3 bases at J, with 6 bases between the two ends. From germline, CDR1 is MNHEY and CDR2 SVGAGI.

The chain joins TRBV6-5 to TRBJ2-3; D is unclear. The germline CDR1 and CDR2 sequences are MNHEY and SVGAGI. The CDR3 consists of 11 residues. With 4 bases removed from V and 5 bases from J, the gap between germline ends came to 4 bases. CDR3 sequence reads: CASSSVDTQYF. The CDR3 nucleotides read TGTGCCAGCAGTTCGGTAGATACGCAGTATTTT.

This clone was seen a single time. J is TRBJ2-6 and V is TRBV2, with D maybe TRBD1 (5 bases). The length of the CDR3 is 15 residues. Looked up from germline, CDR1 is SNHLY and CDR2 is FYNNEI. With 6 bases removed from V and 0 bases from J, the gap between germline ends came to 9 bases. In nucleotides, the CDR3 is TGTGCCAGCAGCACAGGTCCCTCTGGGGCCAACGTCCTGACTTTC. This codes for CASSTGPSGANVLTF. Using reference TRBV2 and TRBJ2-6 for the parts outside the CDR3, the full variable domain is EPEVTQTPSHQVTQMGQEVILRCVPISNHLYFYWYRQILGQKVEFLVSFYNNEISEKSEIFDDQFSVERPDGSNFTLKIRSTKLEDSAMYFCASSTGPSGANVLTFGAGSRLTVL.

This clone was observed once. The V call is TRBV7-8, the J call TRBJ2-2, with TRBD2 as a possible D gene (5 bases). The CDR3 is 15 residues long. The V gene lost 5 bases and the J gene lost 3 bases, with 13 bases spanning the gap. Germline V gives CDR1 SGHVS, CDR2 FQNEAQ. The CDR3 DNA sequence: TGTGCCAGCAGCCACCTATCGGGATACACCGGGGAGCTGTTTTTT. This gives the protein CASSHLSGYTGELFF.

J is TRBJ2-1 and V is TRBV7-7; no reliable D call. The ends were cut back, 6 bases at V and 2 bases at J, with 8 bases in the middle. Per the germline V gene, CDR1 is SSHAT and CDR2 is FNYEAQ (reference sequence). The CDR3 loop spans 13 amino acids. The CDR3 DNA follows: TGTGCCAGCAGTCCCCTGCCCTACAATGAGCAGTTCTTC. Amino acid sequence: CASSPLPYNEQFF.

The rearrangement links TRBV19 to TRBJ2-1; 10 positions agree with TRBD1. The germline CDR1 and CDR2 sequences are LNHDA and SQIVND (reference sequence). CDR3 length equals 15 residues. Trimming at V came to 3 bases and at J to 2 bases, leaving 1 base not matched to a gene. The CDR3 DNA follows: TGTGCCAGTAGTATGGACAGGGGGGCCTACAATGAGCAGTTCTTC. This sequence encodes CASSMDRGAYNEQFF.

The rearrangement joins TRBV7-9 to TRBJ1-2, with unresolved D. Germline CDR1 is SEHNR and CDR2 is FQNEAQ (reference sequence). V shed 5 bases and J shed 4 bases, with 14 bases lying between them. This CDR3 is 14 amino acids long. DNA for the CDR3: TGTGCCAGCAGCCGTGAACCGGTCTTCTATGGCTACACCTTC. Its translation is CASSREPVFYGYTF.

This chain joins TRBV4-2 and TRBJ2-7, with 8 bases fitting TRBD2. Per the germline V gene, CDR1 is LGHNA and CDR2 is YNFKEQ. V shed 2 bases, J shed 5 bases, and the junction held 8 bases outside the gene matches. This CDR3 has 15 residues. CDR3 protein: CASSQTYGGRNEQYF. The CDR3 region has the DNA TGTGCCAGCAGCCAAACATATGGCGGGAGGAACGAGCAGTACTTC.

V is TRBV6-4 and J is TRBJ2-7; D gene uncertain. CDR1 MRHNA and CDR2 SNTAGT come from the germline V gene. V shed 4 bases and J shed 0 bases, with 25 bases lying between them. The CDR3 loop spans 19 amino acids. The CDR3 here is CASSVYQVGRLQSSYEQYF. The CDR3, as DNA: TGTGCCAGCAGTGTGTATCAGGTCGGTCGGCTACAGAGCTCCTACGAGCAGTACTTC.

This chain uses TRBV7-9 with TRBJ2-5, with D uncertain. The CDR3 has 16 amino acids. The V and J ends lost 5 bases and 0 bases respectively, with 16 bases between them. Per the germline V gene, CDR1 is SEHNR and CDR2 is FQNEAQ (reference sequence). CDR3 in DNA: TGTGCCAGCAGCCAAACTATCTCCAGGCACCAAGAGACCCAGTACTTC. Translation: CASSQTISRHQETQYF.

In this sample, this clone turned up a few times. The V and J genes are TRBV27 and TRBJ1-1; D call uncertain. Per germline, CDR1 MNHEY and CDR2 SMNVEV (reference sequence). Trimming removed 4 bases at V and 1 base at J, with 10 bases between. The CDR3 loop spans 14 amino acids. CDR3 in DNA: TGTGCCAGCAGTTCCCGGACGGAGAACACTGAAGCTTTCTTT. Its protein product is CASSSRTENTEAFF.

The V call is TRBV27, the J call TRBJ1-2; D possibly corresponds to TRBD1 (5 bases). Germline CDR1 is MNHEY and CDR2 is SMNVEV (reference sequence). Trimming left V 6 bases short and J 8 bases short, with 19 bases between. This CDR3 region has 14 residues. For the CDR3, the DNA is TGTGCCAGCAGCCCCATGGGGGGAGCAGGAGGCTACACCTTC. It specifies CASSPMGGAGGYTF.

This chain joins TRBV28 and TRBJ1-5, with D possibly matching TRBD1 (5 bases). The V gene's germline CDR1 is MDHEN and CDR2 SYDVKM. The CDR3 runs to 16 residues. The V and J ends lost 1 base and 4 bases respectively, with 14 bases between them. The CDR3 is CASSLLVGDSNQPQHF. Here the CDR3 DNA reads TGTGCCAGCAGTTTATTAGTTGGGGACTCGAATCAGCCCCAGCATTTT. Supplemented by reference TRBV28 and TRBJ1-5, the full variable domain reads DVKVTQSSRYLVKRTGEKVFLECVQDMDHENMFWYRQDPGLGLRLIYFSYDVKMKEKGDIPEGYSVSREKKERFSLILESASTNQTSMYLCASSLLVGDSNQPQHFGDGTRLSIL.

This rearrangement joins TRBV10-3 to TRBJ2-2; 8 nucleotides line up with TRBD1. The germline V gene encodes CDR1 ENHRY and CDR2 SYGVKD. V was pared by 8 bases and J by 0 bases, with 2 bases of the junction left unmatched. CDR3 length: 14 amino acids. CDR3 coding DNA: TGTGCCATCCCGGACAGGGCGAACACCGGGGAGCTGTTTTTT. Its translation: CAIPDRANTGELFF.

The rearrangement links TRBV6-5 to TRBJ1-1, with D perhaps matching TRBD1 (6 bases). Trimming stripped 4 bases from V and 1 base from J, with 16 bases between. Germline V lookup: CDR1 MNHEY, CDR2 SVGAGI. This CDR3 comprises 16 residues. The CDR3 DNA sequence: TGTGCCAGCAGTTCGCCGGGACAAGGGGGGAACACTGAAGCTTTCTTT. Protein product: CASSSPGQGGNTEAFF.

The chain employs TRBV27 and TRBJ1-2; a possible D gene is TRBD1 (5 bases). This CDR3 comprises 12 residues. In germline, CDR1 is MNHEY, CDR2 SMNVEV (reference sequence). The CDR3 loop reads CPWGRRLYGYTF. Here the CDR3 DNA reads TGTCCATGGGGGAGACGGCTCTATGGCTACACCTTC.